The clone carrying this TCR beta chain occurred a few times. Its antigen is unknown. These data come from a study of identical twins. Findings and caveats of the study: Twin sharing of out-of-frame TCR alpha was underestimated by models in monozygotic pairs. Out-of-frame beta chain sequences displayed weaker excess sharing between twins.

TCRdb recomputed calls from the 5' RACE reads with MiXCR, one row per CDR3 protein. The table shows around 1.7 million distinct CDR3 sequences, with roughly a third occurring only once. V was clipped by 2 bases and J by 2 bases, with 11 bases between them. The CDR3 is made up of 15 amino acids. The germline V gene has CDR1 KGHSH and CDR2 LQKENI. The sample taken for sequencing was cord blood. This receptor was taken from a newborn girl in good health. V and J are TRBV18 and TRBJ2-3, with D maybe TRBD1 (6 bases). This chain's CDR3 is CASSPSGAYTDTQYF. The CDR3 DNA reads as TGTGCCAGCTCACCATCAGGGGCCTACACAGATACGCAGTATTTT. The full variable domain, with the rest looked up from reference TRBV18 and TRBJ2-3, is NAGVMQNPRHLVRRRGQEARLRCSPMKGHSHVYWYRQLPEEGLKFMVYLQKENIIDESGMPKERFSAEFPKEGPSILRIQQVVRGDSAAYFCASSPSGAYTDTQYFGPGTRLTVL.